Sequencing of this T cell receptor beta chain was carried out in a study of T cell changes during pregnancy in multiple sclerosis. This clone was seen a single time. Using immunoSEQ multiplex PCR, the repertoire was profiled, and TCRdb retains in-frame clones only, with some absent. The sample yields 65,000 to 85,000 clones, just over 90% seen once. This CDR3 spans 16 amino acids. J was trimmed by 4 bases and V by 1 base; bases with no gene match: 3. In germline, CDR1 is SGHRS, CDR2 YFSETQ. Sequences were derived from peripheral blood, sampled in the third trimester of pregnancy. V and J are TRBV5-1 and TRBJ2-2, with TRBD2 matching over 11 bases. The TCR originated in a female donor with multiple sclerosis, enrolled in a pregnancy study. CDR3 residues: CASSLPSGGTTGELFF. In nucleotides, the CDR3 is TGCGCCAGCAGCTTGCCTAGCGGGGGGACCACCGGGGAGCTGTTTTTT.